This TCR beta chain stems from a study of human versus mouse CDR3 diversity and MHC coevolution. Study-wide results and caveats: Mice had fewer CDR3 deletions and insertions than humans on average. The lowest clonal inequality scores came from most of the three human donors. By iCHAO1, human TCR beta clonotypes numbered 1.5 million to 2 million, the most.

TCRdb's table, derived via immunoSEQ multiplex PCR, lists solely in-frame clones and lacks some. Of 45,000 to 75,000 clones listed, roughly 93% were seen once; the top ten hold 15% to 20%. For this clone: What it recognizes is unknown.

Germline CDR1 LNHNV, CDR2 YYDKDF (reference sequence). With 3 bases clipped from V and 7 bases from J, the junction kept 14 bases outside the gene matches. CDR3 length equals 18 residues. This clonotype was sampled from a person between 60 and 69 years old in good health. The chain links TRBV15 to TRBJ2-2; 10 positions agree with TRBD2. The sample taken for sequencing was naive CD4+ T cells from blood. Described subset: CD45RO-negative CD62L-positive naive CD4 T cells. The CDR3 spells CATSSSTSGTGLDGELFF. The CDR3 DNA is TGTGCCACCAGCAGCTCAACTAGCGGGACGGGACTTGACGGGGAGCTGTTTTTT. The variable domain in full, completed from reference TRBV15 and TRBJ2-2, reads DAMVIQNPRYQVTQFGKPVTLSCSQTLNHNVMYWYQQKSSQAPKLLFHYYDKDFNNEADTPDNFQSRRPNTSFCFLDIRSPGLGDTAMYLCATSSSTSGTGLDGELFFGEGSRLTVL.